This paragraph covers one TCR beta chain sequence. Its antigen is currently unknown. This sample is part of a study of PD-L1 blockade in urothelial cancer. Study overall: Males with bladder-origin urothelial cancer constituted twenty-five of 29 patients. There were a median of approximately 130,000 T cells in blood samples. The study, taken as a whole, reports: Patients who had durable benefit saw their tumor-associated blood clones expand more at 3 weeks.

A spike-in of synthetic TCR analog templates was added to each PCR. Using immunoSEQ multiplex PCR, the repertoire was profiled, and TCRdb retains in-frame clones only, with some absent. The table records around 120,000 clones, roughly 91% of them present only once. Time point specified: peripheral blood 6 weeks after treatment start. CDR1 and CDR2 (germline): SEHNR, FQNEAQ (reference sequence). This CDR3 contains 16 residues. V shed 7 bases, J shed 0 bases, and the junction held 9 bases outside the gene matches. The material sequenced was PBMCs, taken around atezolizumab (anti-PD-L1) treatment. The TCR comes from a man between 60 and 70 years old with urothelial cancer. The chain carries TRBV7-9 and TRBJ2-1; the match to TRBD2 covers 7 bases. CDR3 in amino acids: CASNPLAPSSYNEQFF. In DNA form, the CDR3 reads TGTGCCAGCAATCCACTAGCGCCAAGCTCCTACAATGAGCAGTTCTTC.